Described below is a single T cell receptor (beta chain) sequence and its context. Germline CDR1 MNHNY, CDR2 SVGAGI (reference sequence). The V end lost 0 bases, the J end lost 1 base, and 4 bases lay between the germline ends. This CDR3 spans 14 amino acids. The data were obtained in a study of blood T cells in healthy people across ages. Primers used in a second PCR of about 7 to 12 cycles were a sample-barcoded 5' primer and a J-beta primer mix. Via MiXCR, TCRdb re-called the 5' RACE reads, giving one row per CDR3 protein. The table includes 1.5 million to 2 million distinct CDR3 sequences, under 30% detected once.

This receptor was obtained from a woman in her twenties or thirties in good health. The J gene is TRBJ1-5, the V gene TRBV6-6; D uncertain. The sequenced sample consisted of blood. CDR3 in amino acids: CASSYSVSNQPQHF. The CDR3 nucleotides read TGTGCCAGCAGTTACTCAGTAAGCAATCAGCCCCAGCATTTT.